This TCR beta chain was sequenced during a study of cytomegalovirus exposure and HLA in healthy donors. PCR amplification relied on 60 Vbeta primers (plus 13 Jbeta primers). Only in-frame clones appear in the TCRdb table, and some are missing; sequencing was by immunoSEQ multiplex PCR. The table has about 130,000 clones, around 81% seen once. The CDR3 has 16 residues. V lost 4 bases and J lost 0; bases outside the gene matches: 7. The germline V gene encodes CDR1 SGHDN and CDR2 FVKESK. The rearrangement uses TRBV14 and TRBJ2-5, with 8 positions matching TRBD2. Sequences were obtained from PBMCs. The clonotype comes from a young man in good health and CMV-seronegative. The CDR3 loop is CASSPRGAQYQETQYF. Here the CDR3 DNA reads TGTGCCAGCAGCCCGCGGGGGGCCCAGTACCAAGAGACCCAGTACTTC.